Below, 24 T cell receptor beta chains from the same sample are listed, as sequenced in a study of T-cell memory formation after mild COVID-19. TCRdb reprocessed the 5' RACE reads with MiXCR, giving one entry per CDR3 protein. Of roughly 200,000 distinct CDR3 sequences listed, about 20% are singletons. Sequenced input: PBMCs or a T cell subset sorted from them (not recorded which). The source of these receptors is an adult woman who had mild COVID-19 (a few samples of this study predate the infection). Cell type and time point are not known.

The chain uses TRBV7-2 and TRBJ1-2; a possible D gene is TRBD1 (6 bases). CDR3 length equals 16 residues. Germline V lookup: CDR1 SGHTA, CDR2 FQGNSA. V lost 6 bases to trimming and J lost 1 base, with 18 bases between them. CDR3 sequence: CASSQPGRGVNYGYTF. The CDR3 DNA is TGTGCCAGCAGTCAACCCGGGAGGGGGGTTAACTATGGCTACACCTTC.

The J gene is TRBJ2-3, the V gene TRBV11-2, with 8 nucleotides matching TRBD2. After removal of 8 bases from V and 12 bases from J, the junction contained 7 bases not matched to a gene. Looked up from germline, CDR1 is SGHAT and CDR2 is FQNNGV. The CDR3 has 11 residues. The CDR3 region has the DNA TGTGCCAGCTTGGGCGGGGGGAGTCAGTATTTT. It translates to CASLGGGSQYF.

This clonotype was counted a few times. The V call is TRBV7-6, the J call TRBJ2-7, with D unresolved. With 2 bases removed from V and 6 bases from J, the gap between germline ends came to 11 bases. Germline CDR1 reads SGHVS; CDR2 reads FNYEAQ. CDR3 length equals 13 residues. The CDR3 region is CASSLSPYREQYF. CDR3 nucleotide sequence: TGTGCCAGCAGCTTATCCCCATACCGCGAGCAGTACTTC.

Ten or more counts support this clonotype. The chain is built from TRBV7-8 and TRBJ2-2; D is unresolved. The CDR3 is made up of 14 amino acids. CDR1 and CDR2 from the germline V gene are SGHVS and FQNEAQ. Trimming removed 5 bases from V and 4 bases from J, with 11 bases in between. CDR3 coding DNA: TGTGCCAGCAGCGCGTCTACAAGCACCGGGGAGCTGTTTTTT. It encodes CASSASTSTGELFF.

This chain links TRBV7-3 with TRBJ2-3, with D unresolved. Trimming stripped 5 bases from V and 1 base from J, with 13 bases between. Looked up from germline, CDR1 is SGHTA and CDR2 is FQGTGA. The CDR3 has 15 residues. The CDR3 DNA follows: TGTGCCAGCAGCCCTGGGTGGCCCGGCACAGATACGCAGTATTTT. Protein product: CASSPGWPGTDTQYF.

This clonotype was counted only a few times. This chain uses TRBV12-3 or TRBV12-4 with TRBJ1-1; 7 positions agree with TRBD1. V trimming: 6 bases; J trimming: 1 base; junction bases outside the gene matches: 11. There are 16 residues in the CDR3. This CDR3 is CASSPPTGTANTEAFF. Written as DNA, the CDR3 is TGTGCCAGCAGCCCCCCGACAGGGACTGCGAACACTGAAGCTTTCTTT.

The CDR3 spells CATSRDSSGPQHF. CDR3 in DNA: TGTGCCACCAGCAGAGATAGCTCGGGGCCCCAGCATTTT. V gene TRBV15 combines with J gene TRBJ1-5; D call uncertain. CDR1 LNHNV and CDR2 YYDKDF come from the germline V gene (reference sequence). The CDR3 runs to 13 residues. Trimming shortened V by 0 bases and J by 9 bases, and 9 bases separated the two germline ends.

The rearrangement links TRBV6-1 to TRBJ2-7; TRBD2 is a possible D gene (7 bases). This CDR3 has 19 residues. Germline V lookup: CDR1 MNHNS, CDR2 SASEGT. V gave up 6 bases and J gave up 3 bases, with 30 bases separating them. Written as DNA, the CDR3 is TGTGCCAGCAGCACAGGGACTATCATTTCACAGAAGGGGGACTACGAGCAGTACTTC. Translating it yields CASSTGTIISQKGDYEQYF.

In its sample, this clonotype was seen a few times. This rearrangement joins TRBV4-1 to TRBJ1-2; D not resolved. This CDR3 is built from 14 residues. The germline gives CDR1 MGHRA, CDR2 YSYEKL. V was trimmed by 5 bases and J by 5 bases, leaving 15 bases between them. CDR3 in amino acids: CASSGGSNSYGYTF. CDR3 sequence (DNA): TGCGCCAGCAGCGGAGGGAGTAATAGTTATGGCTACACCTTC.

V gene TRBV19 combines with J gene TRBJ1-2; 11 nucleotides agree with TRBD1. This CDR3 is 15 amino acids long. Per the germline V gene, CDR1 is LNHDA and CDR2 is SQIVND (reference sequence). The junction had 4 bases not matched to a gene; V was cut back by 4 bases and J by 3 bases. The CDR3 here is CASSNWDRGDYGYTF. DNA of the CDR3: TGTGCCAGTAGTAACTGGGACAGGGGGGACTATGGCTACACCTTC.

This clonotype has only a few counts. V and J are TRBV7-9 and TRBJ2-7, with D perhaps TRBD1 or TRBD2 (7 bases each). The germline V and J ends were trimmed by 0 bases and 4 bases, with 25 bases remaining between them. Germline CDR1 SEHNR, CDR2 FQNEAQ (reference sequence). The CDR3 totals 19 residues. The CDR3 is CASSLAWVQEGQRGYEQYF. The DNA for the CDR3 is TGTGCCAGCAGCTTAGCCTGGGTTCAAGAGGGACAGCGGGGATACGAGCAGTACTTC. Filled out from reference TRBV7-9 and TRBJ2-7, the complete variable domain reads DTGVSQNPRHKITKRGQNVTFRCDPISEHNRLYWYRQTLGQGPEFLTYFQNEAQLEKSRLLSDRFSAERPKGSFSTLEIQRTEQGDSAMYLCASSLAWVQEGQRGYEQYFGPGTRLTVT.

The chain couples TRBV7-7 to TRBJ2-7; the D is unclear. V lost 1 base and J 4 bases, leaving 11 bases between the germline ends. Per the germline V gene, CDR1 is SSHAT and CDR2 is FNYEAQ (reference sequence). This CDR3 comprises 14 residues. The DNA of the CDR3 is TGTGCCAGCAGCTTAGGCCCTTTGGGGTACGAGCAGTACTTC. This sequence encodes CASSLGPLGYEQYF.

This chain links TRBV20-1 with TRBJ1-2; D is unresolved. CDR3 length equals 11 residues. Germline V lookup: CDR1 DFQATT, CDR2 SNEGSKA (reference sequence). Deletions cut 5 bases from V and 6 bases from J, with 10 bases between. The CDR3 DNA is TGCAGTGCTCCCCGGAGCGATGGCTACACCTTC. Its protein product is CSAPRSDGYTF.

The CDR3 bases are TGTGCCAGCAGTTTCGCAGCCTATAACTATGGCTACACCTTC. Its translation: CASSFAAYNYGYTF. This chain connects TRBV27 to TRBJ1-2; D gene unclear. This CDR3 has 14 amino acids. V lost 3 bases and J lost 1, with 9 bases in between. Germline V lookup: CDR1 MNHEY, CDR2 SMNVEV (reference sequence).

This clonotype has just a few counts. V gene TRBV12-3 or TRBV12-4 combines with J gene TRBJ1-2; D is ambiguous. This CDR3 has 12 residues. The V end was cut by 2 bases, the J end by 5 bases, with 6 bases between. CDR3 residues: CASSLMDYGYTF. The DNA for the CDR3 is TGTGCCAGCAGTTTAATGGATTATGGCTACACCTTC.

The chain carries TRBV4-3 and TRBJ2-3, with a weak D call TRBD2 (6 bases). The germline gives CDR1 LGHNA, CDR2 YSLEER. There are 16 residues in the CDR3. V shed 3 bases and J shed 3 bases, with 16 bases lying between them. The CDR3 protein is CASSQTRDLVTDTQYF. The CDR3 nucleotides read TGCGCCAGCAGCCAGACCCGGGACTTGGTGACAGATACGCAGTATTTT.

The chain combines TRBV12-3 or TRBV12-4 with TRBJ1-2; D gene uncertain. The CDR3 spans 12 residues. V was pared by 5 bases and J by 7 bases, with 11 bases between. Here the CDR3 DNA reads TGTGCCAGCAGTACGGGGTTTATTGGCTACACCTTC. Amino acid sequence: CASSTGFIGYTF.

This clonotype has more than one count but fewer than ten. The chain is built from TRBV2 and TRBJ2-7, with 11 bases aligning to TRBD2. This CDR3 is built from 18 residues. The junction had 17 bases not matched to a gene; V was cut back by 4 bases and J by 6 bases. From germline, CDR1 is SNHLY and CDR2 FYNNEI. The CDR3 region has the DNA TGTGCCAGCAGTGGCACTAGCGGGAGCCTCCCAGGCGTTCGCGAGCAGTACTTC. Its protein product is CASSGTSGSLPGVREQYF.

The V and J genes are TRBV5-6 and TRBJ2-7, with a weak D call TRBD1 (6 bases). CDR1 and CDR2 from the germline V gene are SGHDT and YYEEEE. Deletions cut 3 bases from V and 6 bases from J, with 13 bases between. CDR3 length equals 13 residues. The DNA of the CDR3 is TGTGCCAGCAGCTCTGGACAGCTCGGCGAGCAGTACTTC. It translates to CASSSGQLGEQYF.

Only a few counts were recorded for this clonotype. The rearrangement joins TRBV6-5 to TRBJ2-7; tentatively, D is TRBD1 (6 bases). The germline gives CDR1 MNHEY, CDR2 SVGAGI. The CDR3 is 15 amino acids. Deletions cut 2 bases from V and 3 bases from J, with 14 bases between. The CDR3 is CASSYQTDSSYEQYF. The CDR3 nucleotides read TGTGCCAGCAGTTACCAGACGGACAGTAGCTACGAGCAGTACTTC.

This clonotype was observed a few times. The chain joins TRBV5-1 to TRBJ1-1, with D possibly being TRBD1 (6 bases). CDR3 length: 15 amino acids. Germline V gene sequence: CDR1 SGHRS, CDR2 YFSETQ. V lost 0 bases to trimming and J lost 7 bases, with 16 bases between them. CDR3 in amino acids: CASSLVRGREGEAFF. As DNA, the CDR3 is TGCGCCAGCAGCTTGGTGCGGGGGCGAGAAGGTGAAGCTTTCTTT.

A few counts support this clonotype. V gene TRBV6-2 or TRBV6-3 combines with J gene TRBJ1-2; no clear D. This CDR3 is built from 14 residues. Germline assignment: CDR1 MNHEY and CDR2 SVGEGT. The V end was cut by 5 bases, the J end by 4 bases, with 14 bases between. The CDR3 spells CASSRGVESYGYTF. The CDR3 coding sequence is TGTGCCAGCAGTCGCGGGGTCGAAAGCTATGGCTACACCTTC.

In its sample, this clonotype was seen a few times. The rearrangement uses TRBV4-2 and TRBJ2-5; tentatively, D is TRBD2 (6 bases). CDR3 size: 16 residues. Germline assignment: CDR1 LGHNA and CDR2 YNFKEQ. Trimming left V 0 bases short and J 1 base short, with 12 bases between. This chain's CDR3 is CASSQDPGSFQETQYF. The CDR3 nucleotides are TGTGCCAGCAGCCAAGACCCCGGGAGTTTCCAAGAGACCCAGTACTTC.

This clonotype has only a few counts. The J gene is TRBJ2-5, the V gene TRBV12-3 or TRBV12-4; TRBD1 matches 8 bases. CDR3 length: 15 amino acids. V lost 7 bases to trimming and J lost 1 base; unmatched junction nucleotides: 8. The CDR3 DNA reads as TGTGCCAGCACCTACAGGACAGGGTCCCAAGAGACCCAGTACTTC. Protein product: CASTYRTGSQETQYF.